Sequencing of this T cell receptor (beta chain) was carried out in a study of identical twins. The table lists this clonotype with many counts. What it binds is not known. Each CDR3 protein gets one entry after TCRdb re-called the 5' RACE reads with MiXCR. Of 400,000 to 500,000 distinct CDR3 sequences in the sample, roughly 20% were seen once. The CDR3 spans 16 residues. The germline CDR1 and CDR2 sequences are SEHNR and FQNEAQ (reference sequence). Trimming shortened V by 5 bases and J by 4 bases, and 17 bases separated the two germline ends. Notes on the study in general: Out-of-frame sharing of TCR alpha in monozygotic twins was underestimated by models. Twin pairs' shared out-of-frame alpha sequences were enriched in low generation probability. One should note that invariant MAIT and iNKT cells could partly confound zero-insertion analyses.

The V and J genes are TRBV7-9 and TRBJ2-2; possibly TRBD1 or TRBD2 for D (6 bases each). The clonotype was recovered from a man aged 45-65 years in good health. What was sequenced was naive T cells sorted from blood. As DNA, the CDR3 is TGTGCCAGCAGCAAGGGGGACTTTACAGCCACCGGGGAGCTGTTTTTT. Residues: CASSKGDFTATGELFF.